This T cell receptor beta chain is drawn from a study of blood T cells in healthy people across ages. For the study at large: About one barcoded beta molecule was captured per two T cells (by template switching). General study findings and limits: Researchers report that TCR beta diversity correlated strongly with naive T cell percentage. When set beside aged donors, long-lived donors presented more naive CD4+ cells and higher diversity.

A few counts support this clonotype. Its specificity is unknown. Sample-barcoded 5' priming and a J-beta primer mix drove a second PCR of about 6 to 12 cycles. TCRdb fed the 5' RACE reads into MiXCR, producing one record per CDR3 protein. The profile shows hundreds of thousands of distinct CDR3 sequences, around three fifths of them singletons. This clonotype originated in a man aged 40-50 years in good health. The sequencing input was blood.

In nucleotides, the CDR3 is TGCAGCGTTGACCCAGGGGGGCAAGTAGGAATCACTGAAGCTTTCTTT. It yields the protein CSVDPGGQVGITEAFF. This chain connects TRBV29-1 to TRBJ1-1, with TRBD1 matching 7 bases. The CDR3 extends over 16 amino acids. J gave up 4 bases and V 3 bases, and 14 bases lay outside the gene matches. In germline, CDR1 is SQVTM, CDR2 ANQGSEA.